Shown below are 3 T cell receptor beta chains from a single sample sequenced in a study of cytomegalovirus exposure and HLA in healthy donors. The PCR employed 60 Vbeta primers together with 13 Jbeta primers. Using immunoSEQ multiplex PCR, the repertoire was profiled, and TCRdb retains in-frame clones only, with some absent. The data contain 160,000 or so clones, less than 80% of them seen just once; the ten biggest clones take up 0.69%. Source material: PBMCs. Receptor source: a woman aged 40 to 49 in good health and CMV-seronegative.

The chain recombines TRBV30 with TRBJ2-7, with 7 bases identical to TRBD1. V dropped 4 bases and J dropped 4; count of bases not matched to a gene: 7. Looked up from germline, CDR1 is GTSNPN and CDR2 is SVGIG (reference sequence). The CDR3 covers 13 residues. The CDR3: CAWNSDRTYEQYF. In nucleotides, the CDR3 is TGTGCCTGGAATTCGGACAGGACATACGAGCAGTACTTC.

The CDR3 DNA follows: TGTGCCAGCAGTTTTCTAGGGGTTGGGAATCAGCCCCAGCATTTT. Its translation: CASSFLGVGNQPQHF. The chain recombines TRBV27 with TRBJ1-5, with D perhaps TRBD1 (5 bases). CDR1 is MNHEY, CDR2 SMNVEV, per germline (reference sequence). The V gene lost 3 bases and the J gene lost 4 bases, with 13 bases spanning the gap. The CDR3 sequence is 15 residues long.

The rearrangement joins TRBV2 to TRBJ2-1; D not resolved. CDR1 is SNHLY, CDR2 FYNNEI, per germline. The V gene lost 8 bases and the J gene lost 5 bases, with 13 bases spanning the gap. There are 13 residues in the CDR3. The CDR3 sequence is CASEINSHNEQFF. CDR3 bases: TGTGCCAGCGAGATTAATTCCCACAATGAGCAGTTCTTC.